The clone carrying this TCR beta chain was recorded at least ten times. The library had UMIs added by 3' ligation of an oligonucleotide to TCR cDNA. Cells were not sorted; total RNA input targeted about 1 to 1000 ng. This specimen comes from a study of naive and memory T cell subsets. Four PCR rounds used nested alpha and beta constant region primers plus the SP2 primer. One entry per CDR3 protein, called by TCRdb with MiXCR from the 5' RACE reads. Of about 48,000 distinct CDR3 sequences listed, 4.7% were seen once; the top ten hold around 0.84%. Per germline, CDR1 SNHLY and CDR2 FYNNEI. Trimming left V 1 base short and J 7 bases short, with 14 bases between. CDR3 length equals 15 residues.

This rearrangement joins TRBV2 to TRBJ1-5; a possible D gene is TRBD1 (5 bases). This sequence was found in a female donor in good health. CDR3 sequence: CASSEGGYGGQPQHF. The DNA for the CDR3 is TGTGCCAGCAGTGAAGGGGGGTACGGAGGGCAGCCCCAGCATTTT.